These T cell receptor beta chains were read from a single sample in a study of metastatic and nonmetastatic thyroid tumors. With MiXCR, TCRdb reprocessed the PCR reads. The sample records 4,500 to 6,500 clones, roughly 19% being singletons. The sample consisted of adjacent normal tissue. These receptors were taken from a female donor with papillary thyroid cancer or a benign thyroid nodule (not recorded which). Some clones in this sample may be carry-over from other donors' samples. Both conserved end residues are part of each CDR3. A D gene is named only where the DNA matches it firmly. The size field is filled for only some rows; it gives once, few, many or a size class.

cdr3_aa cdr3_nt j_call v_call clone_size d_call
CRARQGLAETYNEQFF TGCAGAGCTCGACAGGGACTAGCGGAAACCTACAATGAGCAGTTCTTC TRBJ2-1 TRBV20-1 medium-sized TRBD2
CASSPGQRRYTF TGTGCCAGTAGCCCGGGACAGAGGCGCTACACCTTC TRBJ1-2 TRBV19 NA TRBD1
CSARWSPNSYEQYF TGCAGTGCTCGGTGGAGTCCGAACTCCTACGAGCAGTACTTC TRBJ2-7 TRBV20-1 medium-sized NA
CSARAGTGMGQPQHF TGCAGTGCTAGAGCCGGGACAGGGATGGGTCAGCCCCAGCATTTT TRBJ1-5 TRBV20-1 medium-sized TRBD1
CASTWEVTGELFF TGTGCCAGCACCTGGGAGGTCACCGGGGAGCTGTTTTTT TRBJ2-2 TRBV6-1 large NA
CAWLMGEGNTGELFF TGTGCCTGGCTGATGGGGGAGGGGAACACCGGGGAGCTGTTTTTT TRBJ2-2 TRBV30 medium-sized TRBD2
CASSSAGGAGELFF TGTGCCAGCAGCTCGGCGGGGGGCGCCGGGGAGCTGTTTTTT TRBJ2-2 TRBV7-3 NA TRBD2
CASSWGRVNTEAFF TGCGCCAGCAGCTGGGGACGGGTGAACACTGAAGCTTTCTTT TRBJ1-1 TRBV5-1 NA NA
CASKHRGNYGYTF TGTGCCAGTAAACACAGGGGGAACTATGGCTACACCTTC TRBJ1-2 TRBV19 medium-sized TRBD1
CASSALSTDTQYF TGTGCCAGCAGCGCCCTTTCCACAGATACGCAGTATTTT TRBJ2-3 TRBV9 many NA
CASSPFGGGIYEQYF TGTGCCAGCAGCCCCTTTGGGGGGGGCATATACGAGCAGTACTTC TRBJ2-7 TRBV6-1 few NA
CASSLAPGDSPLHF TGTGCCAGCAGTTTAGCCCCCGGGGATTCACCCCTCCACTTT TRBJ1-6 TRBV12-3/TRBV12-4 medium-sized NA
CASSLVGQATRQYF TGTGCCAGCAGTTTGGTCGGACAAGCTACGAGACAGTACTTC TRBJ2-7 TRBV28 medium-sized NA
CASRNSPRDRGYGYTF TGTGCCAGCAGGAATAGCCCAAGAGACAGGGGATATGGCTACACCTTC TRBJ1-2 TRBV6-1 NA TRBD1
CASSRTLTGSRPTGGYTF TGTGCCAGCAGCCGAACTTTGACAGGCTCACGTCCTACGGGTGGCTACACCTTC TRBJ1-2 TRBV11-2 once NA
CASSLSGLGQGVGEQYF TGTGCCAGCAGTTTGTCTGGTCTCGGACAGGGAGTGGGCGAGCAGTACTTC TRBJ2-7 TRBV27 NA TRBD1
CASEIYNSPLHF TGTGCCAGCGAGATATATAATTCACCCCTCCACTTT TRBJ1-6 TRBV2 few NA
CASSLEAAISYEQYF TGCGCCAGCAGCTTGGAAGCGGCTATCTCCTACGAGCAGTACTTC TRBJ2-7 TRBV5-1 medium-sized NA
CASRASGKSETQYF TGTGCCAGCAGAGCTAGCGGGAAGTCAGAGACCCAGTACTTC TRBJ2-5 TRBV11-3 medium-sized TRBD2
CASSLATWEQYF TGTGCCAGCAGCTTAGCGACGTGGGAGCAGTACTTC TRBJ2-7 TRBV7-8 large NA
CASRGRDRGRSGELFF TGTGCCAGCAGGGGGAGGGACAGGGGGCGTTCCGGGGAGCTGTTTTTT TRBJ2-2 TRBV6-1 few TRBD1
CSSPTSASGTDTQHF TGCAGTTCTCCCACCTCGGCTAGCGGCACGGATACGCAGCATTTT TRBJ1-5 TRBV20-1 NA NA